This T cell receptor (beta chain) was sequenced during a study of vaccination and CD4 T cells after COVID-19. Across the whole study: Two-dose vaccination with either BNT162b2 or mRNA-1273 was given to participants.

Treatment specified: roughly 10-day PBMC culture with coronavirus spike peptide pools or control peptides (ViraFEST assay). ViraFEST sequenced TCRs after peptide-pool expansion of antigen-specific T cells. PCR-confirmed positives ranged from March to December 2020, preceding US Alpha, Beta and Delta variants. Fresh medium (containing IL-2) replaced half the medium on days 3 and 7. Trimming removed 6 bases from V and 3 bases from J; junction bases left unmatched: 8. The CDR3 extends over 16 amino acids. Germline CDR1 is LNHNV and CDR2 is YYDKDF (reference sequence). At the Johns Hopkins FTIC core, DNA taken from cultured CD4+ T cells was sequenced by way of the Oncomine TCR Beta short-read assay. Each CDR3 protein gets one entry after TCRdb re-called the PCR reads with MiXCR. The sample has 12,000 to 15,000 distinct CDR3 sequences; 50% to 55% are singletons. A remark on this clonotype: Its specificity is unknown.

Material for sequencing was CD4+ T cells from blood, cultured in vitro. V gene TRBV15 combines with J gene TRBJ1-1; 12 positions match TRBD1. The source is a human donor who had recovered from COVID-19. Here the CDR3 reads CATSPGTGGWDTEAFF. For the CDR3, the DNA is TGTGCCACCAGTCCCGGGACAGGGGGCTGGGACACTGAAGCTTTCTTT.